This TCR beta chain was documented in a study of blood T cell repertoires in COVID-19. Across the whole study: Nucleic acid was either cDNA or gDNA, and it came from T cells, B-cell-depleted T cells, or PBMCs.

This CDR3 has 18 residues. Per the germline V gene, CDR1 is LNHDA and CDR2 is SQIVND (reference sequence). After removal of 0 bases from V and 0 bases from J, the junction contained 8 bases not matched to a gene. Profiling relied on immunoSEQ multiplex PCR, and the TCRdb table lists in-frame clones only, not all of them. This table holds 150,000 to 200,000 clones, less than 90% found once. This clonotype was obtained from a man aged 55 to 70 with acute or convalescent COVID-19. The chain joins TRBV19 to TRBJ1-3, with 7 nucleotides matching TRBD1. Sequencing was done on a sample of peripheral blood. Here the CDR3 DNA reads TGTGCCAGTAGTATAGATCGGACAGGTCTACTCTCTGGAAACACCATATATTTT. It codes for CASSIDRTGLLSGNTIYF. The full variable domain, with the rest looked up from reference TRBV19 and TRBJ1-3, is DGGITQSPKYLFRKEGQNVTLSCEQNLNHDAMYWYRQDPGQGLRLIYYSQIVNDFQKGDIAEGYSVSREKKESFPLTVTSAQKNPTAFYLCASSIDRTGLLSGNTIYFGEGSWLTVV.